Reported below is one T cell receptor beta chain. The data were obtained in a study of response to subunit inactivated influenza vaccine. TCRdb reprocessed the RT-PCR reads via MiXCR and lists one record per CDR3 protein. The repertoire consists of about 540,000 distinct CDR3 sequences, with less than 25% occurring once and the leading ten covering about 2.8%. CDR1 and CDR2 from the germline V gene are DFQATT and SNEGSKA (reference sequence). V shed 1 base, J shed 7 bases, and the junction held 10 bases outside the gene matches. The CDR3 is 16 amino acids. The sample was also linked to a second study, of T cells expressing NK-cell markers. From that second work: cDNA encoding TCR beta was synthesized via 5'RACE template switching incorporating UMIs. Several experiments added an anti-gamma-delta TCR antibody to sort only alpha-beta TCR T cells. The study found these clonotypes also leading the CD3+CD56-NKG2C+ fraction in a few donors. There remained a lack of clarity about HCMV specificity of expanded NKG2C+ T cell clones.

The TCR originated in a man aged 45 to 65 who received an inactivated influenza vaccine. The J gene is TRBJ2-1, the V gene TRBV20-1; 10 bases align to TRBD2. This material consisted of CD4+ T cells sorted from PBMCs, taken about 12 days after vaccination. The CDR3 sequence: CSARVPASGRRNEQFF. The DNA for the CDR3 is TGCAGTGCTAGAGTGCCCGCTAGCGGGAGAAGGAATGAGCAGTTCTTC.